This TCR beta chain appears in the sequencing data of a study of T cells in Graves' hyperthyroidism and ophthalmopathy (dated by TCRdb to the late 2010s). Notes on the research overall: Peripheral blood samples were taken at the time of initial diagnosis, prior to any treatment. Prospective prediction of ophthalmopathy was tested in an independent validation cohort of 18 to 20 hyperthyroidism patients and 17 patients who later progressed to ophthalmopathy. For training and testing, the roughly 100 patients in the discovery cohort were randomly divided in a 7:3 ratio. According to the paper, TCR Vbeta CDR3 sequencing was carried out on 135 peripheral blood samples, which came from around 43 ophthalmopathy, roughly 75 hyperthyroidism and around 17 progressor patients. TCR V-J signatures able to tell the groups apart were searched for in a discovery cohort of 95 to 100 patients, of whom more than 40 had Graves' ophthalmopathy and 55 to 60 had stable Graves' hyperthyroidism. In about 6 Graves' hyperthyroidism patients, the study also compared T-cell repertoires from thyroid tissue with T-cell repertoires from blood. After blood sampling, hyperthyroidism patients were treated with methimazole at a starting dose of 30 mg daily, and ophthalmopathy patients were treated with high-dose intravenous methylprednisolone. General conclusions and limits of the study: Sample size was not statistically predetermined, and blinding of investigators to group allocation was not performed. A 13 V-J signature model separated ophthalmopathy from stable hyperthyroidism, with about 90% sensitivity and roughly 84% specificity in cross-validation and 80%/75% in testing. In validation, the model predicted progression to ophthalmopathy a median of roughly 6.2 months before onset, with roughly 70% sensitivity and roughly 79% specificity. Most expanded thyroid clonotypes (frequency above 0.001) were also detected in blood, suggesting blood repertoires may reflect thyroid immune responses.

In the ophthalmopathy patients, disease was moderately to severely active, with a Clinical Activity Score of 3 or more, a NOSPECS grade of 4 or more, and a duration of less than 3 months. Exclusion was applied to patients with uncontrolled infections, other autoimmune diseases, pregnancy or lactation. Diagnoses were established on the basis of clinical symptoms, serum thyroxine and TRAb, thyroid ultrasound, and orbital computed tomography. Ficoll-Paque density gradient centrifugation was used to isolate PBMCs from about 9.4 ml of fresh peripheral blood. Trizol reagent was used to extract total RNA, and RNA quality was then checked on an Agilent 2100 Bioanalyzer. Concerning this clonotype itself: Its antigen target is currently unknown. No base quality information exists; no much larger clone differs at one position.

V is cut back by 6 bases and J by 9 bases, with 14 bases in the junction unmatched. The CDR3 runs 15 residues from the cysteine to the phenylalanine. CDR3 DNA is the only sequence kept; it has 45 bases, read in frame from the first base. The germline V gene supplies CDR1 SGHRS and CDR2 YFSETQ. The TCR beta CDR3 regions were amplified from RNA transcripts. A first-round RT-PCR of the TCR CDR3 used the HTBI primer set with the Qiagen OneStep RT-PCR kit. The libraries were constructed in a second round of multiplex PCR and then size-selected and purified. Paired-end sequencing of the libraries was performed with 100 bp reads on an Illumina HiSeq2000. The paper's processing steps were these. SOAPnuke was used to process the raw data, removing reads that contained adapters or uncalled bases, had a mean Phred below 15, or lacked an exact match to the constant primer or identifier. COPE v1.2.5 was used to merge the high-quality paired reads, and each unique nucleotide sequence was defined as a clonotype. Clonotypes were aligned to IMGT TRBV, TRBD and TRBJ reference segments using MiTCR v1.1. The analysis included only V-J combinations with a frequency above 0.0001, which together covered roughly 99% of the repertoires. A TCS score was defined as the ratio between F50 (clonal expansion) and ExV (chaos), using BLOSUM62-based TCRdist between CDR3 peptides within each V-J. Welch's t-statistics and random forest reduced 514 V-J features to around 14, which were used in a naive Bayes classifier (R e1071). TCRdb trimmed public reads at Q25 via fastp, called clones via MiXCR and kept in-frame beta chains. Here each entry gathers all rows of one CDR3 protein and keeps the most common genes and DNA. The V and J calls and clone size come from TCRdb's table, not from the authors' own analysis. The table for this sample lists fewer than 650,000 distinct CDR3 sequences; approximately 15% of them were counted only once. Of the sample, approximately 6.4% falls within the top ten clones.

The rearrangement joined TRBV5-1 to TRBJ2-1, with 8 bases in between that match TRBD2. This receptor was obtained from a woman aged 18-29 years with Graves' ophthalmopathy. The material sequenced was blood. This receptor carries the CDR3 CASTWSGSPLGEQFF. The nucleotide sequence is given as TGCGCCAGCACTTGGAGCGGGAGTCCTTTGGGTGAGCAGTTCTTC.